The rows below give T cell receptor beta chains drawn from one sample of a study of T cell changes during pregnancy in multiple sclerosis. Clones were sequenced by immunoSEQ multiplex PCR, and TCRdb holds only the in-frame ones, with some missing. The repertoire holds about 31,000 clones, with 80% to 90% as singletons. This specimen consisted of CD8+ T cells from peripheral blood mononuclear cells, obtained in the first trimester of pregnancy. Receptors were obtained from a female donor with multiple sclerosis, enrolled in a pregnancy study. Both conserved end residues are trimmed from each CDR3.

j_call: TRBJ2-1
v_call: TRBV28
cdr3_aa: ASSPPLTGSVNNEQF

j_call: TRBJ2-7
v_call: TRBV15
cdr3_aa: ATSLETSGSHYEQY

j_call: TRBJ1-5
v_call: TRBV7-8
cdr3_aa: ASSFDPGQETHSNQPQH

j_call: TRBJ2-1
v_call: TRBV7-3
cdr3_aa: ASSWGTGLKGEQF

j_call: TRBJ2-7
v_call: TRBV27
cdr3_aa: ASSLSRGTSYEQY

j_call: TRBJ1-2
v_call: TRBV27
cdr3_aa: ASSLEGAILPYGYT

j_call: TRBJ1-2
v_call: TRBV15
cdr3_aa: ATSHSGEQAANYGYT

j_call: TRBJ1-2
v_call: TRBV27
cdr3_aa: ASSFLGGEDGYT

j_call: TRBJ2-7
v_call: TRBV6-5
cdr3_aa: ASSYSGDEQY

j_call: TRBJ2-7
v_call: TRBV6-5
cdr3_aa: ASRLGQAIYGQY

j_call: TRBJ1-1
v_call: TRBV5-5
cdr3_aa: ASRTIGTAMNTEAF

j_call: TRBJ1-5
v_call: TRBV6-6
cdr3_aa: ASKGQAHSNQPQH

j_call: TRBJ1-5
v_call: TRBV7-9
cdr3_aa: ASSLVPPGGQPQH

j_call: TRBJ2-1
v_call: TRBV9
cdr3_aa: ASSVASGVYNEQF

j_call: TRBJ2-7
v_call: TRBV13
cdr3_aa: ASSFLAGGPHEQY

j_call: TRBJ1-2
v_call: TRBV27
cdr3_aa: ASSLSTGNYGYT

j_call: TRBJ2-7
v_call: TRBV6-1
cdr3_aa: ASSEVAEPPYEQY

j_call: TRBJ1-2
v_call: TRBV7-9
cdr3_aa: ASSSQGLNYGYT

j_call: TRBJ2-2
v_call: TRBV5-4
cdr3_aa: ASSLALAAGELF

j_call: TRBJ2-1
v_call: TRBV6-4
cdr3_aa: ASSAQTSGSSEQF